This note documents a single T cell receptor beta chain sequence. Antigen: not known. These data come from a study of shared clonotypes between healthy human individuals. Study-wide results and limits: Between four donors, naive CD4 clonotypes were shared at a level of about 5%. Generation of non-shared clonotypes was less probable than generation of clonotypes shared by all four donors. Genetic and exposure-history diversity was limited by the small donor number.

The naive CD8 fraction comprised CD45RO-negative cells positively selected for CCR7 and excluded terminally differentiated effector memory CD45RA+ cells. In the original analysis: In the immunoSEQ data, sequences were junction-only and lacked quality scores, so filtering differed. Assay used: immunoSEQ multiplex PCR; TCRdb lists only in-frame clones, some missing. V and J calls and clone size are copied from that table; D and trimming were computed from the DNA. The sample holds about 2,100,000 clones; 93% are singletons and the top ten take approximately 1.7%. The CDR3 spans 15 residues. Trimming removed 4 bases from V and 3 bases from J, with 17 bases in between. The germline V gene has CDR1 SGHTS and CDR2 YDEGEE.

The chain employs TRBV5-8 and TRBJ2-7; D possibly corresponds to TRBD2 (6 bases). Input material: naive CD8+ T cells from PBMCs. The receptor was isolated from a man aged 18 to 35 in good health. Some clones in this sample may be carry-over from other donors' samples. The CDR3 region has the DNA TGTGCCAGCAGCCCATCGGTCAGGGAGGACTACGAGCAGTACTTC. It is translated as CASSPSVREDYEQYF.